Each of the 32 T cell receptor beta chains below was sequenced from the same sample in a study of blood T cell repertoires in COVID-19. Profiling relied on immunoSEQ multiplex PCR, and the TCRdb table lists in-frame clones only, not all of them. The repertoire consists of under 300,000 clones, with more than 75% occurring once and the leading ten covering 9% to 15%. Sequencing was performed on peripheral blood. The source of these receptors is an older man with acute or convalescent COVID-19.

The chain has TRBV5-1 and TRBJ2-3, with a weak D call TRBD1 (5 bases). V was clipped by 7 bases and J by 2 bases, with 17 bases between them. Germline CDR1 SGHRS, CDR2 YFSETQ. CDR3 length: 15 amino acids. The CDR3 protein is CASSFGRQPTDTQYF. Here the CDR3 DNA reads TGCGCCAGCTCTTTCGGTAGACAGCCCACAGATACGCAGTATTTT.

The CDR3 is CARGGQGASGNTIYF. CDR3 bases: TGTGCCAGAGGGGGACAGGGGGCATCGGGAAACACCATATATTTT. The V call is TRBV2, the J call TRBJ1-3, with TRBD1 identical over 12 bases. This CDR3 is 15 amino acids long. With 9 bases clipped from V and 4 bases from J, the junction kept 7 bases outside the gene matches. Germline V lookup: CDR1 SNHLY, CDR2 FYNNEI. Variable domain in full (rest from reference TRBV2 and TRBJ1-3): EPEVTQTPSHQVTQMGQEVILRCVPISNHLYFYWYRQILGQKVEFLVSFYNNEISEKSEIFDDQFSVERPDGSNFTLKIRSTKLEDSAMYFCARGGQGASGNTIYFGEGSWLTVV.

The chain combines TRBV5-1 with TRBJ1-1; 8 bases line up with TRBD1. Germline V lookup: CDR1 SGHRS, CDR2 YFSETQ. This CDR3 has 14 residues. Trimming at V came to 4 bases and at J to 4 bases, leaving 6 bases not matched to a gene. Here the CDR3 reads CASSPQGVGTEAFF. The CDR3 DNA sequence: TGCGCCAGCAGCCCACAGGGGGTTGGCACTGAAGCTTTCTTT.

This clone came up once. V gene TRBV27 combines with J gene TRBJ1-6; D is undetermined. The CDR3 contains 14 residues. V gave up 4 bases and J gave up 7 bases, with 11 bases separating them. The V gene's germline CDR1 is MNHEY and CDR2 SMNVEV (reference sequence). For the CDR3, the DNA is TGTGCCAGCAGTTGGCAGCTGACAAATTCACCCCTCCACTTT. It translates to CASSWQLTNSPLHF.

As to this clone: Other DNA sequences in the same sample also yield this CDR3. This chain connects TRBV18 to TRBJ1-5, with D hard to call. The germline V and J ends were trimmed by 3 bases and 5 bases, with 8 bases remaining between them. The CDR3 length is 13 residues. In germline, CDR1 is KGHSH, CDR2 LQKENI. The CDR3 bases are TGTGCCAGCTCACCGGGCGGGGATCAGCCCCAGCATTTT. Amino acids: CASSPGGDQPQHF.

This clone was recorded only once. The gene calls are TRBV5-5 and TRBJ2-1; TRBD1 is a possible D gene (5 bases). Trimming removed 4 bases at V and 6 bases at J, with 11 bases between. The V gene's germline CDR1 is SGHKS and CDR2 YYEKEE (reference sequence). This CDR3 contains 13 residues. The CDR3 sequence is CASSLGHFNEQFF. CDR3 bases: TGTGCCAGCAGCCTTGGACACTTCAATGAGCAGTTCTTC.

The chain combines TRBV21-1 with TRBJ2-7; TRBD1 is taken as the D call from the table, unchecked against the DNA. TRBV21-1 counts as a pseudogene. There are 15 residues in the CDR3. The chain's CDR3 is CASSKAGQGWYEQYF. In nucleotides, the CDR3 is TGTGCCAGCAGCAAAGCCGGACAGGGGTGGTACGAGCAGTACTTC.

V and J are TRBV7-9 and TRBJ2-2, with 8 bases matching TRBD2. Trimming took 5 bases from V and 4 from J; bases not matched to a gene: 12. This CDR3 is 17 amino acids long. Per germline, CDR1 SEHNR and CDR2 FQNEAQ (reference sequence). CDR3 in DNA: TGTGCCAGCAGCCCAATGCCGGGAGGGCCTGGCACCGGGGAGCTGTTTTTT. Encoded protein: CASSPMPGGPGTGELFF.

The J gene is TRBJ2-7, the V gene TRBV5-1; D may be TRBD1 (5 bases). The CDR3 is 13 amino acids. CDR1 SGHRS and CDR2 YFSETQ come from the germline V gene. The V end lost 0 bases, the J end lost 4 bases, and 8 bases lay between the germline ends. CDR3 sequence (DNA): TGCGCCAGCAGCTTGGAAGGGGTTTACGAGCAGTACTTC. Its translation: CASSLEGVYEQYF.

This clone has just one count. The chain is built from TRBV5-1 and TRBJ2-7; D is possibly TRBD1 (6 bases). The CDR3 spans 17 residues. Germline loops: CDR1 SGHRS, CDR2 YFSETQ. V dropped 5 bases and J dropped 5 bases, with 26 bases sitting between them. CDR3: CASRLFTGKSAHNEQYF. The DNA for the CDR3 is TGCGCCAGCAGACTTTTTACAGGGAAAAGCGCCCATAACGAGCAGTACTTC.

For this clone: Distinct nucleotide sequences in the sample also encode this CDR3. This chain links TRBV6-5 with TRBJ1-2, with 7 nucleotides matching TRBD1. The ends lost 5 bases at V and 7 bases at J; junction bases unmatched: 4. Per the germline V gene, CDR1 is MNHEY and CDR2 is SVGAGI. The CDR3 extends over 12 amino acids. The CDR3 nucleotides read TGTGCCAGCAGTCGACAGGGTTTTGGCTACACCTTC. Amino acids: CASSRQGFGYTF.

The chain combines TRBV7-9 with TRBJ1-4, with 7 bases that match TRBD1. Germline V gives CDR1 SEHNR, CDR2 FQNEAQ (reference sequence). CDR3 length: 13 residues. With 3 bases clipped from V and 7 bases from J, the junction kept 2 bases outside the gene matches. The CDR3, as DNA: TGTGCCAGCAGCTTGACAGGGAGTGAAAAACTGTTTTTT. Its protein product is CASSLTGSEKLFF.

This rearrangement joins TRBV9 to TRBJ2-3; 9 nucleotides align to TRBD2. The CDR3 sequence is 16 residues long. Germline V gene sequence: CDR1 SGDLS, CDR2 YYNGEE. V was pared by 0 bases and J by 2 bases, with 4 bases of the junction left unmatched. This chain's CDR3 is CASSVGGGRATDTQYF. CDR3 bases: TGTGCCAGCAGCGTAGGGGGCGGGAGGGCCACAGATACGCAGTATTTT.

V gene TRBV6-5 combines with J gene TRBJ2-7, with D possibly TRBD1 on 6 matching bases. Per germline, CDR1 MNHEY and CDR2 SVGAGI. Trimming cost V 6 bases and J 5 bases, with 11 bases left between them. The CDR3 sequence is 12 residues long. CDR3 region: CASRGQIHEQYF. Written as DNA, the CDR3 is TGTGCCAGCAGAGGACAGATCCACGAGCAGTACTTC.

J is TRBJ1-1 and V is TRBV27, with 10 bases aligning to TRBD1. The CDR3 length is 17 residues. Germline V gene lookup returns CDR1 MNHEY and CDR2 SMNVEV (reference sequence). The V gene end was trimmed by 8 bases and the J gene end by 3 bases; junction bases not matched to a gene: 15. CDR3 in amino acids: CASPRSGTGALDTEAFF. The CDR3 DNA reads TGTGCCAGCCCTCGGTCCGGGACAGGGGCCCTCGACACTGAAGCTTTCTTT.

This chain links TRBV6-6 with TRBJ2-1; 9 bases line up with TRBD2. V shed 6 bases, J shed 10 bases, and the junction held 10 bases outside the gene matches. The germline V gene encodes CDR1 MNHNY and CDR2 SVGAGI (reference sequence). The CDR3 consists of 14 residues. CDR3: CASSTAGGYYEQFF. The CDR3 region has the DNA TGTGCCAGCAGCACCGCGGGGGGGTATTACGAGCAGTTCTTC.

V is TRBV27 and J is TRBJ1-1; 7 positions agree with TRBD1. Germline V lookup: CDR1 MNHEY, CDR2 SMNVEV (reference sequence). V gave up 4 bases and J gave up 11 bases; unmatched junction bases: 16. The CDR3 is 15 residues long. The CDR3 protein is CASSSRTGRNINAFF. Here the CDR3 DNA reads TGTGCCAGCAGTTCCCGGACAGGCAGGAACATTAACGCTTTCTTT.

The chain carries TRBV4-3 and TRBJ1-2; the D gene is possibly TRBD1 (6 bases). The CDR3 is 16 residues long. The germline gives CDR1 LGHNA, CDR2 YSLEER. V lost 0 bases and J lost 3, with 14 bases in between. The CDR3 here is CASSQDFDRPHYGYTF. For the CDR3, the DNA is TGCGCCAGCAGCCAAGATTTCGACAGGCCCCACTATGGCTACACCTTC.

For the CDR3, the DNA is TGTGCCAGCAGCAAAGTTAGGACAGCGAATCAGCCCCAGCATTTT. It yields the protein CASSKVRTANQPQHF. The chain links TRBV21-1 to TRBJ1-5; TRBD1, as called in the table, went unchecked against the DNA. TRBV21-1 is a recognized pseudogene. CDR3 length: 15 amino acids.

The chain employs TRBV6-1 and TRBJ1-5; weak D call: TRBD1 (5 bases). Germline assignment: CDR1 MNHNS and CDR2 SASEGT. V lost 2 bases, J lost 1 base, and 9 bases lay in between. This CDR3 comprises 15 residues. CDR3 region: CASSEYRTSNQPQHF. In nucleotides, the CDR3 is TGTGCCAGCAGTGAATACAGGACGAGCAATCAGCCCCAGCATTTT.

The sample holds one count of this clone. The gene calls are TRBV14 and TRBJ1-1; TRBD1 matches at 8 bases. V trimming: 5 bases; J trimming: 1 base; junction bases outside the gene matches: 6. Germline V gene sequence: CDR1 SGHDN, CDR2 FVKESK. CDR3 length: 15 residues. The CDR3 DNA is TGTGCCAGCAGCGTGAGGACAGGGAAGAACACTGAAGCTTTCTTT. It translates to CASSVRTGKNTEAFF.

V usage is TRBV5-1 and J usage is TRBJ2-7; TRBD2 matches 7 bases. Germline loops: CDR1 SGHRS, CDR2 YFSETQ. CDR3 size: 15 residues. V dropped 0 bases and J dropped 4; count of bases not matched to a gene: 7. CDR3 residues: CASSLVAGEGYEQYF. CDR3 in DNA: TGCGCCAGCAGCTTGGTGGCGGGAGAGGGTTACGAGCAGTACTTC.

V and J are TRBV19 and TRBJ1-4, with D perhaps matching TRBD1 (6 bases). This CDR3 region has 16 residues. Trimming took 1 base from V and 0 from J, leaving 9 bases between them. Germline CDR1 LNHDA, CDR2 SQIVND (reference sequence). The CDR3, as DNA: TGTGCCAGTAGTATAGCAGGGGTTGCAACTAATGAAAAACTGTTTTTT. This encodes CASSIAGVATNEKLFF.

The CDR3 coding sequence is TGTGCCAGCAGCCAAGATCTTGAGAGGGTTACGCAGTATTTT. As protein: CASSQDLERVTQYF. This rearrangement joins TRBV3-1 (or the pseudogene TRBV3-2) to TRBJ2-3; a weak D match, TRBD2 (5 bases). Trimming cost V 0 bases and J 8 bases, with 12 bases left between them. Germline V CDR1 and CDR2: LGHDT, YNNKEL (reference sequence). The CDR3 is 14 residues long.

The CDR3 protein is CASRPSGGYEQYF. The CDR3 region has the DNA TGTGCCAGCAGACCTAGCGGGGGCTACGAGCAGTACTTC. This chain connects TRBV28 to TRBJ2-7; the match to TRBD2 covers 10 bases. This CDR3 spans 13 amino acids. Looked up from germline, CDR1 is MDHEN and CDR2 is SYDVKM. V trimming: 6 bases; J trimming: 3 bases; junction bases outside the gene matches: 2.

The rearrangement uses TRBV3-1 (or the pseudogene TRBV3-2) and TRBJ1-4; 7 bases map to TRBD1. This CDR3 comprises 15 residues. V was pared by 1 base and J by 5 bases, with 4 bases of the junction left unmatched. From germline, CDR1 is LGHDT and CDR2 YNNKEL (reference sequence). CDR3 sequence: CASSQGPTGNEKLFF. CDR3 nucleotides: TGTGCCAGCAGCCAAGGTCCGACAGGGAATGAAAAACTGTTTTTT.

The chain carries TRBV11-2 and TRBJ2-5; TRBD2 matches at 7 bases. The CDR3 spans 14 residues. Germline CDR1 is SGHAT and CDR2 is FQNNGV. J was trimmed by 2 bases and V by 1 base; bases with no gene match: 1. CDR3 protein: CASSLAGGQETQYF. The CDR3 DNA is TGTGCCAGCAGCTTAGCGGGGGGACAAGAGACCCAGTACTTC.

This clone appeared a few times. V and J are TRBV5-1 and TRBJ1-1; D not resolved. The ends were cut back, 0 bases at V and 1 base at J, with 7 bases in the middle. The CDR3 consists of 14 residues. Germline V gene data show CDR1 as SGHRS and CDR2 as YFSETQ. DNA of the CDR3: TGCGCCAGCAGCTTGGTCGGGGAGAACACTGAAGCTTTCTTT. Translation: CASSLVGENTEAFF.

This clone has a single count. The rearrangement links TRBV6-5 to TRBJ2-7; 7 nucleotides agree with TRBD1. This CDR3 contains 13 residues. The germline V gene encodes CDR1 MNHEY and CDR2 SVGAGI. Unmatched junction bases numbered 4, after V lost 6 bases and J lost 2 bases. CDR3 protein: CASSRDSAYEQYF. In DNA form, the CDR3 reads TGTGCCAGCAGCCGGGACAGTGCCTACGAGCAGTACTTC.

This chain connects TRBV14 to TRBJ2-2; the D is unclear. The CDR3 runs to 14 residues. Germline V CDR1 and CDR2: SGHDN, FVKESK. With 0 bases removed from V and 2 bases from J, the gap between germline ends came to 4 bases. Here the CDR3 DNA reads TGTGCCAGCAGCCAAGAGTATAACACCGGGGAGCTGTTTTTT. It codes for CASSQEYNTGELFF.

The DNA of the CDR3 is TGTGCCAGCAGTACCAGGGATACGCAGTATTTT. It yields the protein CASSTRDTQYF. V is TRBV6-5 and J is TRBJ2-3; D ambiguous. The germline CDR1 and CDR2 sequences are MNHEY and SVGAGI. This CDR3 contains 11 residues. V lost 5 bases, J lost 6 bases, and 6 bases lay in between.

This clone was found once. The chain couples TRBV12-3 or TRBV12-4 to TRBJ1-2; D gene unclear. CDR3 size: 13 residues. The ends were cut back, 2 bases at V and 4 bases at J, with 8 bases in the middle. CDR3 bases: TGTGCCAGCAGTTTACCCGCGTTCTATGGCTACACCTTC. Protein sequence: CASSLPAFYGYTF.